These 27 T cell receptor beta chains originate from one sample sequenced in a study of T cell responses to AZD1222 COVID-19 vaccine. Assay used: immunoSEQ multiplex PCR; TCRdb lists only in-frame clones, some missing. Of approximately 120,000 clones listed, 89% were seen once; the top ten hold around 4%. The material was peripheral blood, obtained on day 0 of AZD1222 vaccination. The source is an adult in good health.

This sequence joins TRBV5-8 and TRBJ2-4; D remains ambiguous. V lost 0 bases and J lost 9, with 13 bases in between. The CDR3 length is 14 residues. Germline CDR1 reads SGHTS; CDR2 reads YDEGEE. The CDR3, as DNA: TGTGCCAGCAGCTTGGATCGCGGAAGGAGCATTCAGTACTTC. It codes for CASSLDRGRSIQYF.

The CDR3 sequence is CASTRPAGDSGANVLTF. CDR3 nucleotides: TGTGCCAGCACCCGTCCGGCAGGTGACTCTGGGGCCAACGTCCTGACTTTC. The rearrangement joins TRBV28 to TRBJ2-6; unclear D gene. In germline, CDR1 is MDHEN, CDR2 SYDVKM. V was pared by 7 bases and J by 0 bases, with 16 bases between. The CDR3 runs to 17 residues.

This clone was observed once. The chain is built from TRBV5-1 and TRBJ2-2; possibly TRBD1 for D (5 bases). The V gene lost 2 bases and the J gene lost 3 bases, with 11 bases spanning the gap. This CDR3 has 15 amino acids. Germline V lookup: CDR1 SGHRS, CDR2 YFSETQ. Written as DNA, the CDR3 is TGCGCCAGCAGCTTCCAGGGTTCGGACACCGGGGAGCTGTTTTTT. It encodes CASSFQGSDTGELFF.

The chain combines TRBV6-6 with TRBJ1-2; 8 nucleotides align to TRBD1. The germline CDR1 and CDR2 sequences are MNHNY and SVGAGI (reference sequence). CDR3 length: 13 residues. With V trimmed by 3 bases and J by 4 bases, 1 base remained unmatched. The CDR3 region is CASSYQGAYGYTF. CDR3 in DNA: TGTGCCAGCAGTTATCAGGGGGCCTATGGCTACACCTTC.

The chain links TRBV12-3 or TRBV12-4 to TRBJ1-2, with 9 bases matching TRBD1. V trimming: 4 bases; J trimming: 4 bases; junction bases outside the gene matches: 1. The CDR3 has 13 residues. The CDR3 protein is CASSSDRGYGYTF. In nucleotides, the CDR3 is TGTGCCAGCAGTTCGGACAGGGGCTATGGCTACACCTTC.

The chain combines TRBV28 with TRBJ1-6; perhaps TRBD1 as D (6 bases). CDR1 is MDHEN and CDR2 is SYDVKM in the germline V gene. This CDR3 comprises 15 residues. The V end was cut by 6 bases, the J end by 9 bases, with 18 bases between. The CDR3 nucleotides are TGTGCCAGCAGCGCCTCCGGGACATTCTCTTCACCCCTCCACTTT. This encodes CASSASGTFSSPLHF. Using reference TRBV28 and TRBJ1-6 for the parts outside the CDR3, the full variable domain is DVKVTQSSRYLVKRTGEKVFLECVQDMDHENMFWYRQDPGLGLRLIYFSYDVKMKEKGDIPEGYSVSREKKERFSLILESASTNQTSMYLCASSASGTFSSPLHFGNGTRLTVT.

The chain carries TRBV29-1 and TRBJ2-2, with TRBD1 as a possible D gene (6 bases). The CDR3 runs 14 residues. The germline CDR1 and CDR2 sequences are SQVTM and ANQGSEA. V was pared by 4 bases and J by 3 bases, with 12 bases between. CDR3 DNA: TGCAGCGTTGGAGTTGGGGGCGACACCGGGGAGCTGTTTTTT. Amino acid sequence: CSVGVGGDTGELFF.

This chain links TRBV6-2 or TRBV6-3 with TRBJ2-5; 15 bases fit TRBD2. V lost 2 bases to trimming and J lost 5 bases; unmatched junction nucleotides: 12. CDR3 length equals 19 residues. Germline lookup yields CDR1 MNHEY and CDR2 SVGEGT. CDR3 sequence: CASSYPFGTSGGPVETQYF. The CDR3 DNA follows: TGTGCCAGCAGTTACCCCTTTGGGACTAGCGGGGGGCCAGTGGAGACCCAGTACTTC.

The chain uses TRBV6-5 and TRBJ2-1; the match to TRBD1 covers 10 bases. Germline V gene sequence: CDR1 MNHEY, CDR2 SVGAGI. The J segment lost 9 bases and the V segment lost 6 bases, leaving 8 bases of the junction unmatched. The CDR3 spans 14 residues. CDR3 protein: CASRPPGTGVEQFF. The CDR3 DNA reads TGTGCCAGCAGACCCCCCGGGACAGGGGTTGAGCAGTTCTTC.

This clone was seen just once. This chain uses TRBV28 with TRBJ1-5; 7 bases line up with TRBD1. Per germline, CDR1 MDHEN and CDR2 SYDVKM. CDR3 length: 15 residues. With V trimmed by 6 bases and J by 7 bases, 12 bases remained unmatched. CDR3 sequence: CASRSPGGGEQPQHF. In DNA, the CDR3 is TGTGCCAGCAGGTCCCCAGGGGGGGGCGAACAGCCCCAGCATTTT.

The chain has TRBV19 and TRBJ1-3, with 8 bases fitting TRBD1. V was pared by 6 bases and J by 2 bases, with 3 bases of the junction left unmatched. Germline V gene data show CDR1 as LNHDA and CDR2 as SQIVND (reference sequence). This CDR3 is 14 amino acids long. CDR3 loop: CASSVTGAGNTIYF. The CDR3 DNA is TGTGCCAGTAGCGTGACAGGGGCTGGAAACACCATATATTTT.

The sample holds one count of this clone. This sequence joins TRBV6-1 and TRBJ2-7; D gene uncertain. Deletions cut 2 bases from V and 6 bases from J, with 20 bases between. The CDR3 sequence is 16 residues long. CDR1 is MNHNS and CDR2 is SASEGT in the germline V gene. The CDR3 loop is CASSELMSVLRGEQYF. CDR3 bases: TGTGCCAGCAGTGAATTAATGTCGGTTCTCCGAGGCGAGCAGTACTTC.

The V call is TRBV27, the J call TRBJ1-1; 9 positions match TRBD1. Germline V CDR1 and CDR2: MNHEY, SMNVEV (reference sequence). The CDR3 sequence is 14 residues long. Trimming cost V 5 bases and J 7 bases; bases outside gene matches: 8. CDR3 sequence: CASSRQGEWGEAFF. The CDR3 DNA reads TGTGCCAGCAGTAGACAGGGGGAGTGGGGTGAAGCTTTCTTT.

This clone has only one observation. J is TRBJ1-5 and V is TRBV4-1, with D unclear. V lost 2 bases to trimming and J lost 4 bases, with 3 bases between them. Germline CDR1 MGHRA, CDR2 YSYEKL. The CDR3 is made up of 12 amino acids. CDR3: CASSQPNQPQHF. In DNA form, the CDR3 reads TGCGCCAGCAGCCAACCGAATCAGCCCCAGCATTTT.

J is TRBJ2-1 and V is TRBV20-1; 12 bases agree with TRBD1. Germline V lookup: CDR1 DFQATT, CDR2 SNEGSKA (reference sequence). CDR3 length: 12 residues. The ends lost 3 bases at V and 10 bases at J; junction bases unmatched: 1. The CDR3 coding sequence is TGCAGTGCTAGTGGGACAGGGGGCGAGCAGTTCTTC. Protein product: CSASGTGGEQFF.

The gene calls are TRBV7-9 and TRBJ2-7; D may match TRBD1 or TRBD2 (5 bases each). Germline V gives CDR1 SEHNR, CDR2 FQNEAQ (reference sequence). The CDR3 runs to 13 residues. The germline V and J ends were trimmed by 5 bases and 1 base, with 9 bases remaining between them. DNA of the CDR3: TGTGCCAGCAGCCGGGACGGTTCCTACGAGCAGTACTTC. Translating gives CASSRDGSYEQYF.

V usage is TRBV18 and J usage is TRBJ2-2, with a weak D call TRBD2 (6 bases). Looked up from germline, CDR1 is KGHSH and CDR2 is LQKENI. The CDR3 consists of 15 residues. The V gene lost 3 bases and the J gene lost 6 bases, with 14 bases spanning the gap. The CDR3 nucleotides are TGTGCCAGCTCACCGGGACTCACGGGAGCCGGGGAGCTGTTTTTT. This sequence encodes CASSPGLTGAGELFF. The variable domain in full, completed from reference TRBV18 and TRBJ2-2, reads NAGVMQNPRHLVRRRGQEARLRCSPMKGHSHVYWYRQLPEEGLKFMVYLQKENIIDESGMPKERFSAEFPKEGPSILRIQQVVRGDSAAYFCASSPGLTGAGELFFGEGSRLTVL.

The chain links TRBV6-5 to TRBJ1-2, with TRBD1 identical over 8 bases. Trimming at V came to 6 bases and at J to 6 bases, leaving 3 bases not matched to a gene. The CDR3 spans 12 residues. Per germline, CDR1 MNHEY and CDR2 SVGAGI. The CDR3 DNA reads TGTGCCAGCAGCAGGACAGGGAATGGCTACACCTTC. Its protein product is CASSRTGNGYTF.

The chain carries TRBV27 and TRBJ1-3; possibly TRBD1 for D (6 bases). The ends were cut back, 4 bases at V and 7 bases at J, with 17 bases in the middle. Germline values: CDR1 MNHEY, CDR2 SMNVEV (reference sequence). The CDR3 length is 15 residues. The CDR3 nucleotides read TGTGCCAGCAGTTCGTACTACAGGGAAGGCAACACCATATATTTT. Protein sequence: CASSSYYREGNTIYF.

This clone was picked up one time. The rearrangement uses TRBV29-1 and TRBJ1-4; 8 bases agree with TRBD1. Germline V gene lookup returns CDR1 SQVTM and CDR2 ANQGSEA. The V segment lost 6 bases and the J segment 8 bases; nucleotides outside the gene matches: 8. The CDR3 totals 13 residues. The CDR3 reads CSVRQGLGEKLFF. CDR3 nucleotides: TGCAGCGTCCGACAGGGGTTAGGAGAAAAACTGTTTTTT.

CDR3 amino acids: CASSGADPGNTIYF. As DNA, the CDR3 is TGCGCCAGCTCTGGGGCAGACCCTGGAAACACCATATATTTT. The V call is TRBV5-1, the J call TRBJ1-3; possibly TRBD1 for D (5 bases). Trimming shortened V by 7 bases and J by 2 bases, and 13 bases separated the two germline ends. This CDR3 is built from 14 residues. From germline, CDR1 is SGHRS and CDR2 YFSETQ.

This clone occurred once. The chain employs TRBV5-4 and TRBJ1-2; 8 bases align to TRBD1. With 0 bases clipped from V and 3 bases from J, the junction kept 4 bases outside the gene matches. CDR1 SGHNT and CDR2 YYREEE come from the germline V gene (reference sequence). The CDR3 is 15 residues long. This CDR3 reads CASSLDTGQDYGYTF. CDR3 nucleotides: TGTGCCAGCAGCTTGGACACGGGACAGGACTATGGCTACACCTTC.

The J gene is TRBJ1-5, the V gene TRBV28; tentative D call: TRBD1 (5 bases). In germline, CDR1 is MDHEN, CDR2 SYDVKM. Trimming stripped 9 bases from V and 7 bases from J, with 13 bases between. The CDR3 is 12 residues long. CDR3 in amino acids: CARGQGGQPQHF. The DNA of the CDR3 is TGTGCCAGGGGGCAGGGCGGGCAGCCCCAGCATTTT.

This clone came up once. V usage is TRBV15 and J usage is TRBJ2-7; weak D call: TRBD1 (6 bases). Germline loops: CDR1 LNHNV, CDR2 YYDKDF (reference sequence). The CDR3 length is 15 residues. V was shortened by 0 bases and J by 3 bases, with 12 bases between the two germline ends. CDR3 DNA: TGTGCCACCAGCAGAGAAGGGGGAAATAGCTACGAGCAGTACTTC. It yields the protein CATSREGGNSYEQYF.

This rearrangement joins TRBV19 to TRBJ1-5, with D perhaps TRBD1 (6 bases). Germline V gives CDR1 LNHDA, CDR2 SQIVND (reference sequence). CDR3 length: 17 amino acids. V shed 1 base and J shed 5 bases, with 18 bases lying between them. Here the CDR3 DNA reads TGTGCCAGTAGTATAGTCCGGGGGGCGAGAACTTATCAGCCCCAGCATTTT. It specifies CASSIVRGARTYQPQHF.

V is TRBV29-1 and J is TRBJ1-1; unclear D gene. V was cut by 4 bases and J by 1 base, with 13 bases left in between. The CDR3 loop spans 14 amino acids. CDR1 SQVTM and CDR2 ANQGSEA come from the germline V gene. Here the CDR3 DNA reads TGCAGCGTTGTGCGGCGACTCTCGAACACTGAAGCTTTCTTT. This translates into CSVVRRLSNTEAFF. The full variable domain, rest sourced from reference TRBV29-1 and TRBJ1-1, is SAVISQKPSRDICQRGTSLTIQCQVDSQVTMMFWYRQQPGQSLTLIATANQGSEATYESGFVIDKFPISRPNLTFSTLTVSNMSPEDSSIYLCSVVRRLSNTEAFFGQGTRLTVV.

V is TRBV5-5 and J is TRBJ1-2; a weak D match, TRBD1 (6 bases). CDR3 length: 15 amino acids. V lost 3 bases and J 1 base, leaving 13 bases between the germline ends. Germline CDR1 reads SGHKS; CDR2 reads YYEKEE (reference sequence). CDR3 residues: CASSSQRGVNYGYTF. The CDR3 DNA follows: TGTGCCAGCAGCTCCCAAAGGGGGGTTAACTATGGCTACACCTTC. Full variable domain (outside the CDR3, taken from reference TRBV5-5 and TRBJ1-2): DAGVTQSPTHLIKTRGQQVTLRCSPISGHKSVSWYQQVLGQGPQFIFQYYEKEERGRGNFPDRFSARQFPNYSSELNVNALLLGDSALYLCASSSQRGVNYGYTFGSGTRLTVV.